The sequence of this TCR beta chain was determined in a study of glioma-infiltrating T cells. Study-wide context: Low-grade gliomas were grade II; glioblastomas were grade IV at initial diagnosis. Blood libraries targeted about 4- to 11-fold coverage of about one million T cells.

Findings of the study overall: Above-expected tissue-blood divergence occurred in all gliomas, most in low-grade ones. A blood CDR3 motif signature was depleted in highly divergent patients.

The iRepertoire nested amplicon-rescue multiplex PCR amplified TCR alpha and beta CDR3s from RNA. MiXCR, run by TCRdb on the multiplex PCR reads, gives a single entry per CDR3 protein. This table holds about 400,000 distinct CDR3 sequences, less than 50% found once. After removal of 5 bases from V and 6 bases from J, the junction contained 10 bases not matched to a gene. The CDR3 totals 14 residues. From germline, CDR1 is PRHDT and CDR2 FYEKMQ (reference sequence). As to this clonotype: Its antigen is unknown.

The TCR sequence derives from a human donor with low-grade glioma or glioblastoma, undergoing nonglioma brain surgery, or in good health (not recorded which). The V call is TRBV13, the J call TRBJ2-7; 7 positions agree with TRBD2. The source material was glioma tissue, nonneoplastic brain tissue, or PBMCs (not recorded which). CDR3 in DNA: TGTGCCAGCAGCCCCCCGGGGGGTTCACCCGAGCAGTACTTC. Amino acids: CASSPPGGSPEQYF. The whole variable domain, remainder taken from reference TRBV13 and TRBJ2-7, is AAGVIQSPRHLIKEKRETATLKCYPIPRHDTVYWYQQGPGQDPQFLISFYEKMQSDKGSIPDRFSAQQFSDYHSELNMSSLELGDSALYFCASSPPGGSPEQYFGPGTRLTVT.